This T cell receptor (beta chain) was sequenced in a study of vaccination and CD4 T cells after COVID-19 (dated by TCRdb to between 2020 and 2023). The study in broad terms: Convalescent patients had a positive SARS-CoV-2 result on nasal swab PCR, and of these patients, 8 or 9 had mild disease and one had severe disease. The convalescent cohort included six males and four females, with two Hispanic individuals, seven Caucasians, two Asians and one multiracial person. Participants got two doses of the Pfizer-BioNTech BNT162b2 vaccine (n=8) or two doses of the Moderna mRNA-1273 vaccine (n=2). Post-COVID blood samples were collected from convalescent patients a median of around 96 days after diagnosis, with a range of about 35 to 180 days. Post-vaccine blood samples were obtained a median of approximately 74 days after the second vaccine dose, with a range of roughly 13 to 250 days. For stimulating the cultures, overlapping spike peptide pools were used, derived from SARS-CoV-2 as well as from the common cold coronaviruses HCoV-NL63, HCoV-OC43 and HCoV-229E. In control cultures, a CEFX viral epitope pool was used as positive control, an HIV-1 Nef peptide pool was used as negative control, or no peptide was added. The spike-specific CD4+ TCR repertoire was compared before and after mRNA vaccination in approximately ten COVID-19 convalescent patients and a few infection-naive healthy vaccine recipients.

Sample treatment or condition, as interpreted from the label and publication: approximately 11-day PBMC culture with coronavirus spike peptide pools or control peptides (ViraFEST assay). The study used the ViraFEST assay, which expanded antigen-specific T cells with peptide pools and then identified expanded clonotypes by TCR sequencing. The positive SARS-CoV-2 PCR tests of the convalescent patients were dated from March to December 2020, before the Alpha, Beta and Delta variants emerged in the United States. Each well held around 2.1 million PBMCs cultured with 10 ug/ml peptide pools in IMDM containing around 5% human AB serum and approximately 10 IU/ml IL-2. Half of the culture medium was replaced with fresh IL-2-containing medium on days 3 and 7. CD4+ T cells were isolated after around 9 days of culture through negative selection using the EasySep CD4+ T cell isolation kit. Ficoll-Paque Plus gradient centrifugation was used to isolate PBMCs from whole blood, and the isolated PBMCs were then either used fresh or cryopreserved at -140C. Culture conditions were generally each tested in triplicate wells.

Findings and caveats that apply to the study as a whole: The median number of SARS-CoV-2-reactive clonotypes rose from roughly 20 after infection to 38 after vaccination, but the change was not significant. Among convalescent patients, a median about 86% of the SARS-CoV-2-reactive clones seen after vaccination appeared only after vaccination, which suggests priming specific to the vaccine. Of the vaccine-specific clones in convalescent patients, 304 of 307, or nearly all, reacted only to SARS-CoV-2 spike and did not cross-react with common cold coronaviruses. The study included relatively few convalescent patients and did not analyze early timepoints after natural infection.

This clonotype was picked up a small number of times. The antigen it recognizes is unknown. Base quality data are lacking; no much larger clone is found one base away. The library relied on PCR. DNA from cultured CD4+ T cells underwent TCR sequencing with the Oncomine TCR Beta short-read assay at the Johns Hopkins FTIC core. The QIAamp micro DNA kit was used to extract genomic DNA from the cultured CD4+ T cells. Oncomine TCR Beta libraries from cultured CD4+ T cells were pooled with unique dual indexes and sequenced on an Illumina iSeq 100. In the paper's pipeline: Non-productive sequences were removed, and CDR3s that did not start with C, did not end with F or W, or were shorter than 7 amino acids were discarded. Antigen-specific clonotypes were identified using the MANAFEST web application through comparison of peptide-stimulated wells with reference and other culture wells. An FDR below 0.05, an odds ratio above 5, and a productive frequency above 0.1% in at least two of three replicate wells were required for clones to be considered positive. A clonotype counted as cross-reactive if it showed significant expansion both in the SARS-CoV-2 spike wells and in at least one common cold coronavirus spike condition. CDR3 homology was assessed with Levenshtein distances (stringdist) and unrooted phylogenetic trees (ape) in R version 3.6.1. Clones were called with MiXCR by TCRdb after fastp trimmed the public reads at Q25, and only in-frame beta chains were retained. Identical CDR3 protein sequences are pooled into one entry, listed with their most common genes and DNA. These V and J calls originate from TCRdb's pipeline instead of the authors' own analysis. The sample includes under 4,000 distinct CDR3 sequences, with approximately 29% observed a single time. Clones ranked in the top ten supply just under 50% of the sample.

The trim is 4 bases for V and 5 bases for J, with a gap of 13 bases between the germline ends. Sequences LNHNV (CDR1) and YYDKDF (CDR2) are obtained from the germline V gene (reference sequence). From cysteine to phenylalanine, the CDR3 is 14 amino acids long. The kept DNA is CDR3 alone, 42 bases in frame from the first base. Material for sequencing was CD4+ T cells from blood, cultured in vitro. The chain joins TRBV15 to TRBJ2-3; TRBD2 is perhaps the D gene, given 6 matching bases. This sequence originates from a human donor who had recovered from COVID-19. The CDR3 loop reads CATSNGGGGDTQYF. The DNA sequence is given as TGTGCCACCAGCAACGGGGGAGGTGGAGATACGCAGTATTTT.